This section outlines one TCR beta chain sequence together with its context. Its antigen is still unknown. Per the germline V gene, CDR1 is SNHLY and CDR2 is FYNNEI. The CDR3 runs to 14 residues. Trimming cost V 10 bases and J 5 bases, with 17 bases left between them. This entry comes from a study of shared clonotypes between healthy human individuals. Looking at the study overall: CD4 naive cells filled three plates per donor, CD4 memory three, CD8 naive two and CD8 memory one.

General observations from the study: The study found lower generation probabilities in non-shared clonotypes than in those shared by all four donors.

At a deep level, the assay was run. Several immunoSEQ 96-well plates shared each subset's DNA, each plate a replicate. Only in-frame clones appear in the TCRdb table, and some are missing; sequencing was by immunoSEQ multiplex PCR. The table shows over a million clones, with around 97% occurring only once. This sequence originates from a man aged 25-40 years in good health. What was sequenced was naive CD4+ T cells sorted from blood. The subset denotes: CD45RA+ positively selected. The rearrangement links TRBV2 to TRBJ1-4; possible D gene TRBD1, 5 bases. CDR3 in DNA: TGTGCCACCGCTCGGGGCAGGGAAAATGAAAAACTGTTTTTT. The encoded protein is CATARGRENEKLFF.